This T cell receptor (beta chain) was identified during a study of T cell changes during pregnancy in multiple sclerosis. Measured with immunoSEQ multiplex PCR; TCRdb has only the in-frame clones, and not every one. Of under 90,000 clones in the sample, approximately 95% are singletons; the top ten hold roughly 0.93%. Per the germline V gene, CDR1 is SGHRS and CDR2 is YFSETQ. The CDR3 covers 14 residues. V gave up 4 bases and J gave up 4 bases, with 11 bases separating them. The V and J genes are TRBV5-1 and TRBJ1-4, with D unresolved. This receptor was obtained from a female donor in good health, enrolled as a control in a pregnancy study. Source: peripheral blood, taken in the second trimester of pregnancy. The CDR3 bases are TGCGCCAGCAGCCCTGGGCAGTTTAATGAAAAACTGTTTTTT. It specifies CASSPGQFNEKLFF. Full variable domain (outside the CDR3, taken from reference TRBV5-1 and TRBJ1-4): KAGVTQTPRYLIKTRGQQVTLSCSPISGHRSVSWYQQTPGQGLQFLFEYFSETQRNKGNFPGRFSGRQFSNSRSEMNVSTLELGDSALYLCASSPGQFNEKLFFGSGTQLSVL.